A single sample is the source of the 17 T cell receptor beta chains below, sequenced in a study of neurological immune-mediated disorders. TCRdb re-derived calls from the 5' RACE reads in MiXCR, one entry per CDR3 protein. The data show 42,000 or so distinct CDR3 sequences, about 2.3% seen once. Sequences were obtained from PBMCs. The receptors were sampled from a young man with multiple sclerosis.

This clonotype occurred many times. The rearrangement links TRBV6-5 to TRBJ1-1, with D maybe TRBD1 (6 bases). V dropped 0 bases and J dropped 1 base, with 18 bases sitting between them. The CDR3 is made up of 18 amino acids. Germline assignment: CDR1 MNHEY and CDR2 SVGAGI. The CDR3 reads CASSYSIPGGAGNTEAFF. CDR3 nucleotides: TGTGCCAGCAGTTACTCGATTCCCGGGGGCGCGGGGAACACTGAAGCTTTCTTT.

In its sample, this clonotype was seen many times. The chain links TRBV20-1 to TRBJ1-6; D is undetermined. The CDR3 runs 13 residues. The V and J ends lost 8 bases and 12 bases respectively, with 20 bases between them. The germline gives CDR1 DFQATT, CDR2 SNEGSKA (reference sequence). The CDR3 reads CSNRRTVGEPLHF. The CDR3 region has the DNA TGCAGTAACCGAAGGACCGTGGGTGAACCCCTCCACTTT.

Relative to its sample, this clonotype is medium-sized. The V and J genes are TRBV20-1 and TRBJ2-5; 8 nucleotides agree with TRBD1. The V and J ends lost 2 bases and 2 bases, in that order; junction bases with no gene match: 4. CDR3 length: 14 residues. Germline CDR1 is DFQATT and CDR2 is SNEGSKA (reference sequence). The CDR3 is CSARIWDRQETQYF. In DNA, the CDR3 is TGCAGTGCTAGAATATGGGACAGGCAAGAGACCCAGTACTTC.

This clonotype was seen at least ten times. The chain is built from TRBV19 and TRBJ1-1, with D possibly TRBD1 on 5 matching bases. Germline V gene sequence: CDR1 LNHDA, CDR2 SQIVND (reference sequence). The CDR3 is made up of 16 amino acids. V was cut by 7 bases and J by 4 bases, with 22 bases left in between. The CDR3 nucleotides are TGTGCCAGTACGAAAAACCTAGAAGCCGGGGGCACTGAAGCTTTCTTT. Encoded protein: CASTKNLEAGGTEAFF.

This clonotype was recorded at least ten times. The chain joins TRBV5-1 to TRBJ2-5, with 7 bases matching TRBD2. The CDR3 sequence is 15 residues long. Germline V gene sequence: CDR1 SGHRS, CDR2 YFSETQ. The junction had 11 bases not matched to a gene; V was cut back by 4 bases and J by 5 bases. CDR3 residues: CASSREGPVRETQYF. CDR3 in DNA: TGCGCCAGCAGCAGGGAGGGCCCCGTCCGTGAGACCCAGTACTTC. Using reference TRBV5-1 and TRBJ2-5 for the parts outside the CDR3, the full variable domain is KAGVTQTPRYLIKTRGQQVTLSCSPISGHRSVSWYQQTPGQGLQFLFEYFSETQRNKGNFPGRFSGRQFSNSRSEMNVSTLELGDSALYLCASSREGPVRETQYFGPGTRLLVL.

This clonotype showed up many times. V is TRBV5-5 and J is TRBJ2-1; D gene ambiguous. This CDR3 has 14 residues. V was shortened by 2 bases and J by 4 bases, with 10 bases between the two germline ends. Germline V gene sequence: CDR1 SGHKS, CDR2 YYEKEE (reference sequence). The CDR3 DNA sequence: TGTGCCAGCAGCTTCCTGACCCCGTACAATGAGCAGTTCTTC. It encodes CASSFLTPYNEQFF.

Ten or more counts support this clonotype. This chain uses TRBV11-2 with TRBJ2-7; TRBD2 aligns across 12 bases. The CDR3 totals 14 residues. In germline, CDR1 is SGHAT, CDR2 FQNNGV. V was clipped by 5 bases and J by 7 bases; unmatched bases: 6. For the CDR3, the DNA is TGTGCCAGCAGCCGGACTAGCGGGATGGGGGAGCAGTACTTC. Protein product: CASSRTSGMGEQYF. Full variable domain (remainder filled in from reference TRBV11-2 and TRBJ2-7): EAGVAQSPRYKIIEKRQSVAFWCNPISGHATLYWYQQILGQGPKLLIQFQNNGVVDDSQLPKDRFSAERLKGVDSTLKIQPAKLEDSAVYLCASSRTSGMGEQYFGPGTRLTVT.

Many counts were recorded for this clonotype. In nucleotides, the CDR3 is TGTGCCAGCAGTTTAGAGGGACTAGCGGACAATGAGCAGTTCTTC. Encoded protein: CASSLEGLADNEQFF. This chain connects TRBV12-3 or TRBV12-4 to TRBJ2-1; 11 nucleotides align to TRBD2. This CDR3 region has 15 residues. Losses at the gene ends were 1 base for V and 5 bases for J; bases not matched to a gene: 1.

This clonotype was recorded many times. The J gene is TRBJ2-7, the V gene TRBV11-2, with D tentatively TRBD1 or TRBD2 (5 bases each). The CDR3 is made up of 15 amino acids. V was cut by 5 bases and J by 6 bases, with 20 bases left in between. Germline CDR1 SGHAT, CDR2 FQNNGV. The CDR3 DNA sequence: TGTGCCAGCAGCGTCGCCGGGACCCTGTTGCGCGAGCAGTACTTC. Residues: CASSVAGTLLREQYF.

This clonotype was seen many times. V and J are TRBV10-3 and TRBJ2-1; 7 bases line up with TRBD2. V lost 0 bases and J lost 8; bases outside the gene matches: 1. This CDR3 is 13 amino acids long. Germline V gene lookup returns CDR1 ENHRY and CDR2 SYGVKD. CDR3 nucleotides: TGTGCCATCAGTGAGTCTGGGGGGGATGAGCAGTTCTTC. This gives the protein CAISESGGDEQFF.

The chain is built from TRBV28 and TRBJ2-5; a possible D gene is TRBD1 (6 bases). The CDR3 is 16 residues long. The germline V gene has CDR1 MDHEN and CDR2 SYDVKM. The V gene lost 3 bases and the J gene lost 4 bases, with 18 bases spanning the gap. CDR3 protein: CASSFPTGQPGETQYF. In nucleotides, the CDR3 is TGTGCCAGCAGTTTTCCGACGGGACAACCAGGAGAGACCCAGTACTTC.

This clonotype was counted many times. The CDR3 nucleotides are TGTGCCAGCAGTTTTCAAGGACAATCGATGAACACTGAAGCTTTCTTT. Translation gives CASSFQGQSMNTEAFF. V gene TRBV28 combines with J gene TRBJ1-1; TRBD1 might be the D (5 bases). The V end was cut by 3 bases, the J end by 0 bases, with 14 bases between. Per the germline V gene, CDR1 is MDHEN and CDR2 is SYDVKM. CDR3 length: 16 amino acids.

There are many counts of this clonotype. CDR3 in DNA: TGTGCCAGTAGTATTTTCGGCGGACAGGACGCCTACAATGAGCAGTTCTTC. Its translation: CASSIFGGQDAYNEQFF. The V gene is TRBV19, the J gene TRBJ2-1; 7 bases match TRBD1. Trimming at V came to 3 bases and at J to 2 bases, leaving 10 bases not matched to a gene. Germline values: CDR1 LNHDA, CDR2 SQIVND (reference sequence). This CDR3 is built from 17 residues.

This clonotype was counted many times. This chain joins TRBV12-3 or TRBV12-4 and TRBJ1-5; TRBD1 matches at 7 bases. Trimming cost V 6 bases and J 0 bases; bases outside gene matches: 11. There are 17 residues in the CDR3. CDR3 protein: CASSQGVHRYSNQPQHF. The CDR3 DNA sequence: TGTGCCAGCAGCCAGGGGGTACATCGATATAGCAATCAGCCCCAGCATTTT.

This clonotype counts as medium-sized. The rearrangement uses TRBV5-1 and TRBJ1-2, with TRBD1 identical over 7 bases. The CDR3 runs 15 residues. Germline V lookup: CDR1 SGHRS, CDR2 YFSETQ. The trim removed 4 bases at V and 7 bases at J, leaving 13 bases unmatched. CDR3 sequence reads: CASSHRQGAGSGYTF. Here the CDR3 DNA reads TGCGCCAGCAGCCACCGACAGGGAGCAGGGTCTGGCTACACCTTC. Supplemented by reference TRBV5-1 and TRBJ1-2, the full variable domain reads KAGVTQTPRYLIKTRGQQVTLSCSPISGHRSVSWYQQTPGQGLQFLFEYFSETQRNKGNFPGRFSGRQFSNSRSEMNVSTLELGDSALYLCASSHRQGAGSGYTFGSGTRLTVV.

This clonotype was observed at least ten times. This chain links TRBV20-1 with TRBJ2-1; 7 nucleotides match TRBD2. The J segment lost 4 bases and the V segment lost 0 bases, leaving 18 bases of the junction unmatched. The V gene's germline CDR1 is DFQATT and CDR2 SNEGSKA (reference sequence). There are 19 residues in the CDR3. The CDR3: CSARDSARGLSGKYNEQFF. The CDR3, as DNA: TGCAGTGCTAGAGATTCGGCCCGTGGGTTAAGCGGGAAATACAATGAGCAGTTCTTC.

For this clonotype: This clone may be a read error of a much larger clone one base away. CDR3 in amino acids: CASSSPPRNEAFF. The CDR3 bases are TGTGCCAGCAGCTCCCCCCCGCGCAATGAAGCTTTCTTT. The genes are TRBV7-3 and TRBJ1-1; D unresolved. Trimming pared 4 bases from V and 7 bases from J, leaving 13 bases between. The CDR3 extends over 13 amino acids. Germline V gives CDR1 SGHTA, CDR2 FQGTGA.